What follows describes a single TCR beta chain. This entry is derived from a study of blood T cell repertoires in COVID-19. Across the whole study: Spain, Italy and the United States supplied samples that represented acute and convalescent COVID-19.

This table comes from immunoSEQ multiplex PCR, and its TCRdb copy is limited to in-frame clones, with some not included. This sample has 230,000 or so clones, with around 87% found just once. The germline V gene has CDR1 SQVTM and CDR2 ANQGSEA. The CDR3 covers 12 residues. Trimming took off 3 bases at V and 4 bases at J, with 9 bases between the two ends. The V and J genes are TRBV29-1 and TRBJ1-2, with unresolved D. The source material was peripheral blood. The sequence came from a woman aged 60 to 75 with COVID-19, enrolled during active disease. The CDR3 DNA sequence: TGCAGCGTTGATCAGGTTGGCTATGGCTACACCTTC. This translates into CSVDQVGYGYTF.